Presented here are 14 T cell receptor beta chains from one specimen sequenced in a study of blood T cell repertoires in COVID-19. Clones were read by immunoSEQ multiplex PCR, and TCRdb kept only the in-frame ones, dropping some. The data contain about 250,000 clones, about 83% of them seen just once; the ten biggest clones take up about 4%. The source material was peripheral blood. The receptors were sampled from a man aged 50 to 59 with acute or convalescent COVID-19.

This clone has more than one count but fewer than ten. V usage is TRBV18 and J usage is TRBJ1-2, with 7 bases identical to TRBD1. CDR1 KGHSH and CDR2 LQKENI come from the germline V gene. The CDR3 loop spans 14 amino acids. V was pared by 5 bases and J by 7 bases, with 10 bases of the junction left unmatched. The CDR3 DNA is TGTGCCAGCTCAAACGACCGACAGGGAATTGGCTACACCTTC. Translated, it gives CASSNDRQGIGYTF.

CDR3 region: CASSPTSGNNNEQFF. The CDR3 nucleotides read TGTGCCAGCAGCCCGACTAGCGGAAACAACAATGAGCAGTTCTTC. This chain uses TRBV7-3 with TRBJ2-1; TRBD2 matches 9 bases. CDR1 is SGHTA, CDR2 FQGTGA, per germline. Trimming cost V 5 bases and J 5 bases; bases outside gene matches: 7. This CDR3 has 15 amino acids. Using reference TRBV7-3 and TRBJ2-1 for the parts outside the CDR3, the full variable domain is GAGVSQTPSNKVTEKGKYVELRCDPISGHTALYWYRQSLGQGPEFLIYFQGTGAADDSGLPNDRFFAVRPEGSVSTLKIQRTERGDSAVYLCASSPTSGNNNEQFFGPGTRLTVL.

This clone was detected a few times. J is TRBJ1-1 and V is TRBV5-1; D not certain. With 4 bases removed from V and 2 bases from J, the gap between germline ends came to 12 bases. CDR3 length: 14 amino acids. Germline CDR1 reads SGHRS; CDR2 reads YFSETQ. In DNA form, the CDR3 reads TGCGCCAGCAGCCAGAACAGAGTTAACACTGAAGCTTTCTTT. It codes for CASSQNRVNTEAFF.

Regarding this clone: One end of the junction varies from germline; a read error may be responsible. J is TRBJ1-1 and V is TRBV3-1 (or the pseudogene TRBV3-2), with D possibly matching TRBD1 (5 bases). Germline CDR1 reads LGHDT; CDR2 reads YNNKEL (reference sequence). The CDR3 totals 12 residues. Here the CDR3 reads CASSQEVGTRDF. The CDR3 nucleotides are TGTGCCAGCAGCCAAGAAGTCGGGACTAGGGACTTT.

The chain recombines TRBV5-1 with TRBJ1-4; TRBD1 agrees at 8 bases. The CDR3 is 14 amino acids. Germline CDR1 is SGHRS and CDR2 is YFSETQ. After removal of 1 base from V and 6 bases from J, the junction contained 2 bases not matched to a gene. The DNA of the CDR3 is TGCGCCAGCAGCTTGCAGGGGGCGGATGAAAAACTGTTTTTT. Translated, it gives CASSLQGADEKLFF.

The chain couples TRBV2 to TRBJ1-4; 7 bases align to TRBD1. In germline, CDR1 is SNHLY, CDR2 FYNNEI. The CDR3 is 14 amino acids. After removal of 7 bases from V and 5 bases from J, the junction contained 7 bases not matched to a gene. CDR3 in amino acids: CASIGQAMNEKLFF. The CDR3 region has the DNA TGTGCCAGCATTGGACAGGCGATGAATGAAAAACTGTTTTTT.

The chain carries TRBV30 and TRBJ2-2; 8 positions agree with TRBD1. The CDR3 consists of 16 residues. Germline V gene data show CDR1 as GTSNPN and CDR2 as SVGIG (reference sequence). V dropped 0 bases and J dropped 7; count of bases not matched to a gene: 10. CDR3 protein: CAWSVFGRGQDGELFF. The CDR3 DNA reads TGTGCCTGGAGTGTGTTTGGCAGGGGGCAGGACGGGGAGCTGTTTTTT.

The CDR3, as DNA: TGTGCCAGCAGTGAACCTTTGAGGGGGTTGGGGACTGAAGCTTTCTTT. This translates into CASSEPLRGLGTEAFF. The chain joins TRBV6-1 to TRBJ1-1; tentatively, D is TRBD1 (6 bases). The germline gives CDR1 MNHNS, CDR2 SASEGT. V lost 2 bases, J lost 5 bases, and 18 bases lay in between. The CDR3 loop spans 16 amino acids.

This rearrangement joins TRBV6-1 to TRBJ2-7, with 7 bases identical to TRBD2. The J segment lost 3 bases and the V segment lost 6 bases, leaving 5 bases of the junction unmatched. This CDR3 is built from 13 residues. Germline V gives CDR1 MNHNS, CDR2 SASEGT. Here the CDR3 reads CASRTGTNYEQYF. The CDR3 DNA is TGTGCCAGCAGGACCGGGACTAACTACGAGCAGTACTTC.

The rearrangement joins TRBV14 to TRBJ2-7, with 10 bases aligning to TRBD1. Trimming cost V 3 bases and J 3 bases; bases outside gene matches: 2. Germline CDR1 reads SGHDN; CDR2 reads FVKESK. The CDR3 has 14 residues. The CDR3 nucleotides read TGTGCCAGCAGCCATGGACAGGGGGGCTACGAGCAGTACTTC. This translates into CASSHGQGGYEQYF.

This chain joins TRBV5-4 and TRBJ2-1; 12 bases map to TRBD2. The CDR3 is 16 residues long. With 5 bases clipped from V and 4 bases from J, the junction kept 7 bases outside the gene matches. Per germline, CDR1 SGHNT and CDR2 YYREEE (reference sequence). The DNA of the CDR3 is TGTGCCAGCAGACCGGGACTAGCGGGTACTTACAATGAGCAGTTCTTC. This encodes CASRPGLAGTYNEQFF.

The CDR3 spells CASGGVTSNFNQPQHF. The CDR3 region has the DNA TGTGCCAGCGGGGGGGTTACCAGCAATTTCAATCAGCCCCAGCATTTT. This chain links TRBV5-8 with TRBJ1-5; D is possibly TRBD1 (5 bases). The CDR3 runs to 16 residues. CDR1 SGHTS and CDR2 YDEGEE come from the germline V gene. Trimming shortened V by 7 bases and J by 3 bases, and 20 bases separated the two germline ends.

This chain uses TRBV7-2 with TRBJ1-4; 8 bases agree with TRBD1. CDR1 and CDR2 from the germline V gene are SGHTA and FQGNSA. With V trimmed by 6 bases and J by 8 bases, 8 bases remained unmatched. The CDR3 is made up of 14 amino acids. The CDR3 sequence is CASRLQGVGEKLFF. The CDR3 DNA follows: TGTGCCAGCAGATTACAGGGGGTCGGGGAAAAACTGTTTTTT. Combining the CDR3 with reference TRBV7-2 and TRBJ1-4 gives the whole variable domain GAGVSQSPSNKVTEKGKDVELRCDPISGHTALYWYRQSLGQGLEFLIYFQGNSAPDKSGLPSDRFSAERTGGSVSTLTIQRTQQEDSAVYLCASRLQGVGEKLFFGSGTQLSVL.

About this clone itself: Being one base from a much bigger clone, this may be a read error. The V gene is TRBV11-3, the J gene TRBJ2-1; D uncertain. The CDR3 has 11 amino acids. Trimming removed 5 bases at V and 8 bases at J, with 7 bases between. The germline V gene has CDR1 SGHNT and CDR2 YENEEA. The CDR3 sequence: CASSLRDEQFF. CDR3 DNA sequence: TGTGCCAGCAGCCTACGGGATGAGCAGTTCTTC.